This record covers a single TCR beta chain. Its specificity is unknown. Assay: immunoSEQ multiplex PCR; the TCRdb copy retains only in-frame clones and omits some. The repertoire holds some 130,000 clones, with about 80% as singletons. The donors were part of the validation cohort of 100 to 150 subjects. That cohort was separate from the first cohort, which comprised several hundred subjects. The data belong to a study of cytomegalovirus exposure and HLA in healthy donors. The study's findings and limits: It was 150 to 200 TCR beta chains that were listed as cytomegalovirus-associated.

The receptor was derived from a man aged 25-40 years in good health and CMV-seropositive. The sample consisted of PBMCs.

Here the CDR3 DNA reads TGTGCCAGCAGCAAGGGACTAGCGACCTACGAGCAGTACTTC. It yields the protein CASSKGLATYEQYF. This chain links TRBV21-1 with TRBJ2-7; the D segment call TRBD2 is taken from the table without a DNA check. TRBV21-1 is described as a pseudogene. The CDR3 is 14 residues long.